The clone carrying this TCR beta chain was counted a few times. As yet, its antigen is unknown. Scientists made TCR beta libraries using quantitative 5'-RACE with molecular barcodes. One entry per CDR3 protein, called by TCRdb with MiXCR from the 5' RACE reads. The table records 470,000 or so distinct CDR3 sequences, approximately 26% of them present only once. The source of the sample is a study of CD8 T cells in ankylosing spondylitis. Study-wide results and caveats: Several highly homologous variants made up a TCR beta motif, and this motif appeared characteristic of ankylosing spondylitis blood.

CDR3 size: 17 residues. The V gene end was trimmed by 0 bases and the J gene end by 3 bases; junction bases not matched to a gene: 7. Per germline, CDR1 LGHNA and CDR2 YNFKEQ. The genes are TRBV4-2 and TRBJ2-2, with 7 bases matching TRBD2. This clonotype was obtained from a male donor with ankylosing spondylitis. The specimen sequenced was blood, either unsorted or a sorted T cell fraction (not recorded which). The CDR3: CASSQESSGKDTGELFF. The CDR3 coding sequence is TGTGCCAGCAGCCAAGAGTCCAGCGGGAAAGACACCGGGGAGCTGTTTTTT.